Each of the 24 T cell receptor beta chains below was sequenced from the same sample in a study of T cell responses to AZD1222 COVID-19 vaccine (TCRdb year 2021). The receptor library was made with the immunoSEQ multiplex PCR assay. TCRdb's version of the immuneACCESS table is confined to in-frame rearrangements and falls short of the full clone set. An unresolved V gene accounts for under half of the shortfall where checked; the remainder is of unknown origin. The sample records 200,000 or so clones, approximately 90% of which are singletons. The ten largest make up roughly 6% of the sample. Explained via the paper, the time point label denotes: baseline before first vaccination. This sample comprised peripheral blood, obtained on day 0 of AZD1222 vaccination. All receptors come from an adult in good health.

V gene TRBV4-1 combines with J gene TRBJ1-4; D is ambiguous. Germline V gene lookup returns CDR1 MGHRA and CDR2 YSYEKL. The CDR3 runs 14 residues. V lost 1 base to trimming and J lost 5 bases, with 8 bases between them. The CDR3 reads CASSQVPANEKLFF. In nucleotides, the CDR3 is TGCGCCAGCAGCCAAGTCCCGGCAAATGAAAAACTGTTTTTT.

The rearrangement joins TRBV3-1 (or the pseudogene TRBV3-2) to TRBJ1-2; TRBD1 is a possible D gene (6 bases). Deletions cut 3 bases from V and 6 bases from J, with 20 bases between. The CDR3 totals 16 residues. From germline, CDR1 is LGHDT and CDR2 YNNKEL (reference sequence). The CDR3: CASSHADRTRGDGYTF. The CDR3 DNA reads TGTGCCAGCAGCCATGCCGACAGGACCCGTGGAGATGGCTACACCTTC.

The CDR3 DNA sequence: TGTGCCAGCAGCCCCCGTGCCAACGTCCTGACTTTC. Translation gives CASSPRANVLTF. The chain recombines TRBV7-9 with TRBJ2-6; D unresolved. The CDR3 covers 12 residues. V lost 5 bases and J lost 7, with 6 bases in between. Germline V gene sequence: CDR1 SEHNR, CDR2 FQNEAQ (reference sequence).

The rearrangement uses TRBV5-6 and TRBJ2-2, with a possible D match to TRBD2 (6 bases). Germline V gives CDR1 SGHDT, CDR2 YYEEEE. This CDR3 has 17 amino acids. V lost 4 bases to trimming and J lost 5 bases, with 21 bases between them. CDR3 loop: CASSHRSGTVDTGELFF. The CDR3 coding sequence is TGTGCCAGCAGCCACCGCTCTGGGACTGTAGATACCGGGGAGCTGTTTTTT.

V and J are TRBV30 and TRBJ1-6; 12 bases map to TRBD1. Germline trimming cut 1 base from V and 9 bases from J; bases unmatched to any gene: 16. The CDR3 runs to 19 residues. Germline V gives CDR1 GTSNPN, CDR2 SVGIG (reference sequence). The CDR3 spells CAWSARPYRDRGRGSPLHF. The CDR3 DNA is TGTGCCTGGAGTGCCAGACCATACCGGGACAGGGGGCGAGGTTCACCCCTCCACTTT.

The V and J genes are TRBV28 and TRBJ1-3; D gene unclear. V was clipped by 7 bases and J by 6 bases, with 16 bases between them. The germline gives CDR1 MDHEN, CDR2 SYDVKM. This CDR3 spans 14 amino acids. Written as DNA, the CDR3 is TGTGCCAGCATTGGGCAGCCGAGGGAAAACACCATATATTTT. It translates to CASIGQPRENTIYF.

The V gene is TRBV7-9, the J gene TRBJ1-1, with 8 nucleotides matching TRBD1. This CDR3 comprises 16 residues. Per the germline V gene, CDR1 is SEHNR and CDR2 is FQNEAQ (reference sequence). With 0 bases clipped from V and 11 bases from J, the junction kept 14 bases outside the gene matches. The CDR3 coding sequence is TGTGCCAGCAGCTTAGCGCCCCTGGGGAGGACAGGGAAGGCTTTCTTT. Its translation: CASSLAPLGRTGKAFF.

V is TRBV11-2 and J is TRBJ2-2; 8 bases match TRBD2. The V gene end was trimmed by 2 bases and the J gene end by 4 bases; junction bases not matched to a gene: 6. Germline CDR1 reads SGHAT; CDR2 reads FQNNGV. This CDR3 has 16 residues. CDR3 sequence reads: CASSLHSGSVTGELFF. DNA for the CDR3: TGTGCCAGCAGCTTACACAGCGGGAGTGTCACCGGGGAGCTGTTTTTT.

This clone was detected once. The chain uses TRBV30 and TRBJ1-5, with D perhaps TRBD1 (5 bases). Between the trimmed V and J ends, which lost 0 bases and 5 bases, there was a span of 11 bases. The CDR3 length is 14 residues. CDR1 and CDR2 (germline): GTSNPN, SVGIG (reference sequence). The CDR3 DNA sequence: TGTGCCTGGAGTGTCAATACGGGGCATCAGCCCCAGCATTTT. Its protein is CAWSVNTGHQPQHF.

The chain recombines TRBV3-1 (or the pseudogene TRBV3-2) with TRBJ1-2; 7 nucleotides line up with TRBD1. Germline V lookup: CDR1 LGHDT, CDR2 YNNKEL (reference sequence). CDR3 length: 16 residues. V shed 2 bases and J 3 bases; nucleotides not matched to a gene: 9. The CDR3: CASSQILGTGDYGYTF. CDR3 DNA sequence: TGTGCCAGCAGCCAAATTTTAGGTACAGGGGACTATGGCTACACCTTC.

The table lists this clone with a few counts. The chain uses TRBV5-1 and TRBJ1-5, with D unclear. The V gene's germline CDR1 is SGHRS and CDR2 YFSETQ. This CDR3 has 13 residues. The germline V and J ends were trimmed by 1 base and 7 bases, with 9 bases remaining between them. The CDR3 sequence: CASSLSGGQPQHF. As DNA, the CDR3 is TGCGCCAGCAGCTTGTCGGGAGGCCAGCCCCAGCATTTT.

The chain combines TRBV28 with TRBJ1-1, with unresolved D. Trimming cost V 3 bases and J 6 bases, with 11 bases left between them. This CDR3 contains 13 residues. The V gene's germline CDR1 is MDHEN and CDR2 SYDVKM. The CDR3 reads CASSLLMYAEAFF. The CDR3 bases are TGTGCCAGCAGTTTGCTTATGTACGCTGAAGCTTTCTTT. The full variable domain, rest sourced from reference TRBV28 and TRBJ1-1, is DVKVTQSSRYLVKRTGEKVFLECVQDMDHENMFWYRQDPGLGLRLIYFSYDVKMKEKGDIPEGYSVSREKKERFSLILESASTNQTSMYLCASSLLMYAEAFFGQGTRLTVV.

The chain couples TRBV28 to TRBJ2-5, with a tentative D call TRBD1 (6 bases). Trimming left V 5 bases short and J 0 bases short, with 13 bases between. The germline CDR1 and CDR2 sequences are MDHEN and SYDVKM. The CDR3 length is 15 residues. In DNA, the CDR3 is TGTGCCAGCAGTGCCGCCGGGACATACCAAGAGACCCAGTACTTC. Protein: CASSAAGTYQETQYF.

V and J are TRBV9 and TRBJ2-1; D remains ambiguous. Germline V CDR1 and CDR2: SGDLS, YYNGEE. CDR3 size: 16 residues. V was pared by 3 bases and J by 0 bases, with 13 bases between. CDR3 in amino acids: CASSAAVDTSYNEQFF. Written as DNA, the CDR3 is TGTGCCAGCAGCGCCGCCGTAGACACCTCCTACAATGAGCAGTTCTTC.

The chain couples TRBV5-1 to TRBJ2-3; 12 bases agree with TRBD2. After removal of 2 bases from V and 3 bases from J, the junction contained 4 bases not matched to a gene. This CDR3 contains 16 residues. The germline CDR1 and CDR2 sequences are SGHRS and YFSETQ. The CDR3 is CASSLGTSGFTDTQYF. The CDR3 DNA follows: TGCGCCAGCAGCTTAGGGACTAGCGGGTTTACAGATACGCAGTATTTT.

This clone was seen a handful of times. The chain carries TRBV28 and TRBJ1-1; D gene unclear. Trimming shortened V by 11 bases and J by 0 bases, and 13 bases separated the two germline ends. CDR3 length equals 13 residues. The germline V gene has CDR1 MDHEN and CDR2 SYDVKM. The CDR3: CAPPVPMNTEAFF. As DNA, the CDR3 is TGTGCCCCCCCTGTTCCAATGAACACTGAAGCTTTCTTT.

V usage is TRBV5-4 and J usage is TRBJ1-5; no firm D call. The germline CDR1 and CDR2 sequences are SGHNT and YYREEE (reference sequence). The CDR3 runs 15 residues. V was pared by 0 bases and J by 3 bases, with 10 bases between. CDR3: CASSLDPGDNQPQHF. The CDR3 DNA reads TGTGCCAGCAGCTTGGATCCCGGGGACAATCAGCCCCAGCATTTT.

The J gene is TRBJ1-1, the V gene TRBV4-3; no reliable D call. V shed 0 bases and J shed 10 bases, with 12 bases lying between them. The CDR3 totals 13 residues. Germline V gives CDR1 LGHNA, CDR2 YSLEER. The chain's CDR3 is CASSQEASPVAFF. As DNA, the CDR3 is TGCGCCAGCAGCCAAGAGGCCTCTCCGGTAGCTTTCTTT.

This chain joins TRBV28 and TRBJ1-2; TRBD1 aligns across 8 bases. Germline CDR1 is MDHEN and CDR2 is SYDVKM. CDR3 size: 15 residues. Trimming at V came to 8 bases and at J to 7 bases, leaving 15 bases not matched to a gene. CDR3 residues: CASRGSAGQDGGYTF. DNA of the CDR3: TGTGCCAGCCGGGGGTCCGCGGGACAGGATGGTGGCTACACCTTC.

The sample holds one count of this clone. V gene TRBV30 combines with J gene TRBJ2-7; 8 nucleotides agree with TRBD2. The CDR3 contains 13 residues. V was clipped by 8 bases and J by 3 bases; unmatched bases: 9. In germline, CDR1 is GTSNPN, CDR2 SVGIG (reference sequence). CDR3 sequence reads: CAAFRGGSYEQYF. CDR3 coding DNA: TGTGCCGCGTTCCGCGGGGGGAGCTACGAGCAGTACTTC.

CDR3 loop: CASSAQDRTHYEQYF. For the CDR3, the DNA is TGTGCCAGCTCAGCTCAAGACAGGACCCATTACGAGCAGTACTTC. The chain has TRBV18 and TRBJ2-7, with a tentative D call TRBD1 (6 bases). Germline loops: CDR1 KGHSH, CDR2 LQKENI. The CDR3 length is 15 residues. Deletions cut 5 bases from V and 4 bases from J, with 18 bases between.

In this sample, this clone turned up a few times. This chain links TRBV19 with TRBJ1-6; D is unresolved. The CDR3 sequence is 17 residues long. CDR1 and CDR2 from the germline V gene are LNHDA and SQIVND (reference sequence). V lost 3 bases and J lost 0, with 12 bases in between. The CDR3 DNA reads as TGTGCCAGTAGTATCGGCGGCAGTAGCTCCTATAATTCACCCCTCCACTTT. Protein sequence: CASSIGGSSSYNSPLHF.

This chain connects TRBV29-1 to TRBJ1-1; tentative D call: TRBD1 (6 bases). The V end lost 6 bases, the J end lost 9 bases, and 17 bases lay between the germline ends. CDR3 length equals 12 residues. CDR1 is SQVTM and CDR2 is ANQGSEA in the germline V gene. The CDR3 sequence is CSVRQAVAQAFF. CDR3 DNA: TGCAGCGTCCGACAGGCGGTCGCCCAAGCTTTCTTT.

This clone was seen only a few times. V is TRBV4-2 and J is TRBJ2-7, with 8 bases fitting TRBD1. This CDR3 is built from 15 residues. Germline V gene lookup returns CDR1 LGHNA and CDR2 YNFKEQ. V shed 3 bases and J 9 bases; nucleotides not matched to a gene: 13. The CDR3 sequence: CASSQEPGQVGGQYF. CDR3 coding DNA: TGTGCCAGCAGCCAGGAACCGGGACAGGTGGGCGGGCAGTACTTC.